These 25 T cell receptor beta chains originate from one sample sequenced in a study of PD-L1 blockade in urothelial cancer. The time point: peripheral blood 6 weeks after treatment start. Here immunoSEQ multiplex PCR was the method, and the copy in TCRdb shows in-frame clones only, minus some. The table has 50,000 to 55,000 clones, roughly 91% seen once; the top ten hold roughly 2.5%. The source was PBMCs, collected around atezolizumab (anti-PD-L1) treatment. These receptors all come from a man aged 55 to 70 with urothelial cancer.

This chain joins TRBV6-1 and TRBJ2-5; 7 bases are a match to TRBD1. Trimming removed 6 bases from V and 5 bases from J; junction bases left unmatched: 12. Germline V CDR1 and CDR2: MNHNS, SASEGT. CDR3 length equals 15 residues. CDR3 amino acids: CASRTGVAGGETQYF. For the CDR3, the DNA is TGTGCCAGCAGAACAGGGGTGGCTGGCGGGGAGACCCAGTACTTC.

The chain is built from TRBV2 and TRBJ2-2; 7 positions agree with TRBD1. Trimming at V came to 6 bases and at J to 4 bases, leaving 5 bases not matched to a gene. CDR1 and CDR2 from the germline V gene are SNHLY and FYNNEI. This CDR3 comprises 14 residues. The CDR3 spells CASSNRGPTGELFF. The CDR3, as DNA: TGTGCCAGCAGCAACAGGGGCCCCACCGGGGAGCTGTTTTTT.

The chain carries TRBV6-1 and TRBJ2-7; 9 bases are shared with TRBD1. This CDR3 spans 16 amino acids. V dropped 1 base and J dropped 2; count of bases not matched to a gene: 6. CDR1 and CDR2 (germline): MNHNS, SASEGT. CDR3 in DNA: TGTGCCAGCAGTGAAGGGGCAGGGGACAGGGCCTACGAGCAGTACTTC. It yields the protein CASSEGAGDRAYEQYF.

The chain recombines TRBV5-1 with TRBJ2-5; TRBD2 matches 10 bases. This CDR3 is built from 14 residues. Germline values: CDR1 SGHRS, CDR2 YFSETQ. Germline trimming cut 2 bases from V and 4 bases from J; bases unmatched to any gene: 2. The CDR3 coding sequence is TGCGCCAGCAGCTTTTTAGCGGGGGGAGAGACCCAGTACTTC. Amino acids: CASSFLAGGETQYF.

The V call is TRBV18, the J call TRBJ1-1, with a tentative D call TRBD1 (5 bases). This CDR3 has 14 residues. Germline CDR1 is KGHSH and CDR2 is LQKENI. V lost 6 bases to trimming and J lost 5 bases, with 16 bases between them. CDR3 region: CASSTWEGRTEAFF. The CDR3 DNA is TGTGCCAGCTCCACCTGGGAGGGGCGTACTGAAGCTTTCTTT.

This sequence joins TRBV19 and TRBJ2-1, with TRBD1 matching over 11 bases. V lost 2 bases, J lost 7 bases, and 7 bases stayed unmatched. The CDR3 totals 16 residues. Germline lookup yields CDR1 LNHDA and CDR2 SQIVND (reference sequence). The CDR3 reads CASSILGQGADNEQFF. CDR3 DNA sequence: TGTGCCAGTAGTATACTCGGACAGGGGGCAGATAATGAGCAGTTCTTC.

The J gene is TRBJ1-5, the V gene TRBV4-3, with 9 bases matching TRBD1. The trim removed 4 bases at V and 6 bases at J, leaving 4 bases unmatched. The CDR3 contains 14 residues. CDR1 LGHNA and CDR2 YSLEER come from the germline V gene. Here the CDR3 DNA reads TGCGCCAGCAGCCTCACAGGGGGCGGTCAGCCCCAGCATTTT. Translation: CASSLTGGGQPQHF.

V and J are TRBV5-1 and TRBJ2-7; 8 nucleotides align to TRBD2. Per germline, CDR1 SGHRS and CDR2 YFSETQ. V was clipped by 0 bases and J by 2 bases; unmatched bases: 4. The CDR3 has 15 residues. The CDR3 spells CASSLATSATYEQYF. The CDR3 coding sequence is TGCGCCAGCAGCTTGGCGACTAGCGCTACCTACGAGCAGTACTTC.

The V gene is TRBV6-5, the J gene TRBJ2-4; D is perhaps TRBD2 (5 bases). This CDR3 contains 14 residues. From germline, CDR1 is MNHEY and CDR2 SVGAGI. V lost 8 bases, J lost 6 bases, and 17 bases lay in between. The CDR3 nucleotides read TGTGCCAGCTCCCTGAGCGTCGCGGGAAACATTCAGTACTTC. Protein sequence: CASSLSVAGNIQYF.

The CDR3 sequence is CASSSWGGDRETQYF. The CDR3 coding sequence is TGTGCCAGTAGTTCTTGGGGGGGGGATAGAGAGACCCAGTACTTC. This rearrangement joins TRBV19 to TRBJ2-5, with 7 bases aligning to TRBD2. V trimming: 5 bases; J trimming: 4 bases; junction bases outside the gene matches: 10. Germline V CDR1 and CDR2: LNHDA, SQIVND (reference sequence). This CDR3 is built from 15 residues.

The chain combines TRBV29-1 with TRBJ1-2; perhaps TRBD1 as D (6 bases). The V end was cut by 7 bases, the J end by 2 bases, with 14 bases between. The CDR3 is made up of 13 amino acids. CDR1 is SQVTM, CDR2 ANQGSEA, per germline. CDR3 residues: CSGALTGNYGYTF. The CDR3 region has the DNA TGCAGCGGTGCCCTTACAGGGAACTATGGCTACACCTTC.

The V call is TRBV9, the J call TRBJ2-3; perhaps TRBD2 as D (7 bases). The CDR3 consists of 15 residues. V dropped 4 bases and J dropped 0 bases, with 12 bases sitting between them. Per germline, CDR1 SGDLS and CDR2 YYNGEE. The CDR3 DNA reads TGTGCCAGCAGCCGGGGGGCGGAAAGCACAGATACGCAGTATTTT. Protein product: CASSRGAESTDTQYF. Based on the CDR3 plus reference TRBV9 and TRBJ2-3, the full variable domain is DSGVTQTPKHLITATGQRVTLRCSPRSGDLSVYWYQQSLDQGLQFLIQYYNGEERAKGNILERFSAQQFPDLHSELNLSSLELGDSALYFCASSRGAESTDTQYFGPGTRLTVL.

The CDR3 DNA reads TGTGCCAGCAGCGTGGGGACAGGGCCTAACTATGGCTACACCTTC. It codes for CASSVGTGPNYGYTF. This chain connects TRBV7-2 to TRBJ1-2, with 9 bases fitting TRBD1. Germline-derived CDR1 and CDR2 are SGHTA and FQGNSA. V lost 5 bases to trimming and J lost 0 bases; unmatched junction nucleotides: 4. The length of the CDR3 is 15 residues. The variable domain in full, completed from reference TRBV7-2 and TRBJ1-2, reads GAGVSQSPSNKVTEKGKDVELRCDPISGHTALYWYRQSLGQGLEFLIYFQGNSAPDKSGLPSDRFSAERTGGSVSTLTIQRTQQEDSAVYLCASSVGTGPNYGYTFGSGTRLTVV.

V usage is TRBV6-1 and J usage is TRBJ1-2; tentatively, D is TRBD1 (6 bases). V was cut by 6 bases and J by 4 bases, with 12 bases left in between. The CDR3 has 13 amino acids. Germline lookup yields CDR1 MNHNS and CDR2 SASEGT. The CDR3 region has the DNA TGTGCCAGCAGACCGGACAGTCGCTATGGCTACACCTTC. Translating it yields CASRPDSRYGYTF.

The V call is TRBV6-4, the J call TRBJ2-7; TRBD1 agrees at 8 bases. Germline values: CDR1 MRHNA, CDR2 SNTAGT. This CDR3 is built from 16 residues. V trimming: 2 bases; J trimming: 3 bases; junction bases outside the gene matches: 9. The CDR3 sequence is CASSDAIGQGHYEQYF. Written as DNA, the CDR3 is TGTGCCAGCAGTGACGCGATTGGACAGGGCCACTACGAGCAGTACTTC.

CDR3 coding DNA: TGTGCCAGTTCCAATCCCGACAGGAACAATGAGCAGTTCTTC. This sequence encodes CASSNPDRNNEQFF. This chain links TRBV19 with TRBJ2-1; maybe TRBD1 (6 bases). This CDR3 is built from 14 residues. Trimming removed 8 bases at V and 5 bases at J, with 16 bases between. Germline-derived CDR1 and CDR2 are LNHDA and SQIVND (reference sequence).

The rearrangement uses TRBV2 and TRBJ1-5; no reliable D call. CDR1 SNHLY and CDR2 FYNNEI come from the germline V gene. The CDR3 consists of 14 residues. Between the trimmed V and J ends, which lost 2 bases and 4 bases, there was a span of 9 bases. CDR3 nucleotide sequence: TGTGCCAGCAGTGAATGGCAGTCTAATCAGCCCCAGCATTTT. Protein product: CASSEWQSNQPQHF.

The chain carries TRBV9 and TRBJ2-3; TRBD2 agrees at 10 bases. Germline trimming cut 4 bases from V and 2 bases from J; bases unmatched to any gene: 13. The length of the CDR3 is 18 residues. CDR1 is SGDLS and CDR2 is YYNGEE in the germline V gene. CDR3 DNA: TGTGCCAGCAGCCTCCGACTAGCGGGCTCGACCTACACAGATACGCAGTATTTT. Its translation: CASSLRLAGSTYTDTQYF.

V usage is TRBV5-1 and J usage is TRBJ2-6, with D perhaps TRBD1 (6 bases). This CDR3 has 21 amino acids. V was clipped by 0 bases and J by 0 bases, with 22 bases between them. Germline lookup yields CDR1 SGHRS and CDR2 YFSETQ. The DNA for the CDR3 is TGCGCCAGCAGCTTGGACAGGGATTTAAGTCGCCCACTCTCTGGGGCCAACGTCCTGACTTTC. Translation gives CASSLDRDLSRPLSGANVLTF.

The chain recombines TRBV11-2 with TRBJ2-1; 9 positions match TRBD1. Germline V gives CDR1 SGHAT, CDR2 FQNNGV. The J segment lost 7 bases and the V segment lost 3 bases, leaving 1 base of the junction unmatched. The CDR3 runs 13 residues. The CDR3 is CASSFGTGNEQFF. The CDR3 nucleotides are TGTGCCAGCAGCTTCGGGACAGGGAATGAGCAGTTCTTC.

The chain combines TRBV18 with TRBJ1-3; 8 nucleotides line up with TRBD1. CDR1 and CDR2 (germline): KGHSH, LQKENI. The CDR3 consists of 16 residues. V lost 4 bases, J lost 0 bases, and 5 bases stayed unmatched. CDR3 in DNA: TGTGCCAGCTCACTACCTACAGGGGGCTCTGGAAACACCATATATTTT. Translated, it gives CASSLPTGGSGNTIYF.

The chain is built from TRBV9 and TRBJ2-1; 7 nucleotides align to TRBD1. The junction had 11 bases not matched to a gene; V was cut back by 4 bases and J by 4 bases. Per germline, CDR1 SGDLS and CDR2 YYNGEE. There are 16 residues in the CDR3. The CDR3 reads CASSTLPGQKYNEQFF. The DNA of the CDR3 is TGTGCCAGCAGCACCCTTCCGGGACAGAAATACAATGAGCAGTTCTTC.

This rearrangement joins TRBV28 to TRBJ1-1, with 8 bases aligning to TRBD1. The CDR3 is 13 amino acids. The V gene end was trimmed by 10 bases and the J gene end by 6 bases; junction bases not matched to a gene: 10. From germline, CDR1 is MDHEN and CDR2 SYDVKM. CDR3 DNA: TGTGCCACCTTCGTACAGGGGGTTCCTGAAGCTTTCTTT. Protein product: CATFVQGVPEAFF.

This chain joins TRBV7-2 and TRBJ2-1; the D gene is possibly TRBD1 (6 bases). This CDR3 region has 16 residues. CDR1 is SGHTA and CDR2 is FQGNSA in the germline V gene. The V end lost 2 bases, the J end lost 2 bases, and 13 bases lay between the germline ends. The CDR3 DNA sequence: TGTGCCAGCAGCTTAAAGGTCAGGGGACCCTACAATGAGCAGTTCTTC. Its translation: CASSLKVRGPYNEQFF.

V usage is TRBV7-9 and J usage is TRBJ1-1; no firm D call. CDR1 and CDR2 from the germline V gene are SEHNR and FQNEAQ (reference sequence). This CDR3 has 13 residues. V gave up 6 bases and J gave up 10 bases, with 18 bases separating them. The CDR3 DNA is TGTGCCAGCAGACCGAGTGGCCAGGTGGGAGCTTTCTTT. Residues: CASRPSGQVGAFF.